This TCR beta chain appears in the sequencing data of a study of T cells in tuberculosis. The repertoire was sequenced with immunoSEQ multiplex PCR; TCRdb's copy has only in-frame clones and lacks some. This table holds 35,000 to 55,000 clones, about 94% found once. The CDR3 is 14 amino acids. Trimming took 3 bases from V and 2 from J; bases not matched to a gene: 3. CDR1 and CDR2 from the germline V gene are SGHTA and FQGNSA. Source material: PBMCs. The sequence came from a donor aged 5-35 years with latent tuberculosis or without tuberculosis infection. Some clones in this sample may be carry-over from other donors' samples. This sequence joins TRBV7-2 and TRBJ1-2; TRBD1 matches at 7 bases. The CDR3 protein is CASSLGQRNYGYTF. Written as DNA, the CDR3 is TGTGCCAGCAGCTTGGGACAGAGGAACTATGGCTACACCTTC.